This T cell receptor beta chain was identified during a study of blood T cells in healthy people across ages. There are 12 residues in the CDR3. Germline loops: CDR1 SGHRS, CDR2 YFSETQ. The V and J ends lost 5 bases and 2 bases respectively, with 8 bases between them. A sample-barcoded 5' primer and a J-beta primer mix were used in a second PCR of about 6 to 11 cycles. TCRdb reanalysed the 5' RACE reads using MiXCR and keeps one entry per CDR3 protein. The sample lists under 800,000 distinct CDR3 sequences, about 21% occurring once. Material: blood. The sequence derives from a man between 65 and 79 years old in good health. V is TRBV5-1 and J is TRBJ2-7, with unresolved D. The CDR3 nucleotides read TGCGCCAGCAGATCCGACACCTACGAGCAGTACTTC. It is translated as CASRSDTYEQYF.